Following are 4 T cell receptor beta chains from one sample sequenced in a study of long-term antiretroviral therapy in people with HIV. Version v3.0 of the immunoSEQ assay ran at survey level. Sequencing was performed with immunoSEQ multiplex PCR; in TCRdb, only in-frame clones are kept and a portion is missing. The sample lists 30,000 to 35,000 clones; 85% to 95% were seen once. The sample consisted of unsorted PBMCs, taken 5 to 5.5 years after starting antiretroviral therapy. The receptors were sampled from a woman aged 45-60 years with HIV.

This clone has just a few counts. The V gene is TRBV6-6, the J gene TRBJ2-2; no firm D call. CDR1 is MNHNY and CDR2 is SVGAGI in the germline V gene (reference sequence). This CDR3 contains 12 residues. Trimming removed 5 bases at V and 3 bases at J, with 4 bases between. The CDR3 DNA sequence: TGTGCCAGCAGTACCTACACCGGGGAGCTGTTTTTT. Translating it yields CASSTYTGELFF.

The CDR3 is CASSLQPGTGVYEQYF. Written as DNA, the CDR3 is TGCGCCAGCAGCCTACAGCCCGGGACAGGGGTTTACGAGCAGTACTTC. This rearrangement joins TRBV5-1 to TRBJ2-7; 10 bases align to TRBD1. The CDR3 has 16 residues. Germline lookup yields CDR1 SGHRS and CDR2 YFSETQ. V shed 4 bases and J 4 bases; nucleotides not matched to a gene: 11.

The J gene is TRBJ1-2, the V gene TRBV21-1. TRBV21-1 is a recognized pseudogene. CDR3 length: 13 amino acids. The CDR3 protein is CASSKDGRYGYTF. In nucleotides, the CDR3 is TGTGCCAGCAGCAAGGACGGACGGTATGGCTACACCTTC.

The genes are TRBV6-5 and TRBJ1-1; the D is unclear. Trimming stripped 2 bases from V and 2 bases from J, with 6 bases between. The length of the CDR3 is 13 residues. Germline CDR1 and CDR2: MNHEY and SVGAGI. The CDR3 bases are TGTGCCAGCAGTTACATGGACAACACTGAAGCTTTCTTT. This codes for CASSYMDNTEAFF.